These T cell receptor beta chains were read from a single sample in a study of CD8 T cells in Susac syndrome. MiXCR was run by TCRdb on the immunoSEQ multiplex PCR reads, yielding one entry per CDR3 protein. Among about 280,000 distinct CDR3 sequences, 70% to 90% were seen once, and the ten largest hold around 0.12%. The sequenced sample was CD8+ T cells from PBMCs. These receptors all come from a human donor with multiple sclerosis. Both conserved end residues are trimmed from each CDR3. Each record gives: CDR3 length, V gene, CDR3 protein.

11	TRBV12-3/TRBV12-4	ASSWTSVYEQY
15	TRBV7-9	ASSLAGVPLKEEEQF
10	TRBV12-3/TRBV12-4	ASSMTRSWQF
14	TRBV6-5	ASSYTRGSSYNEQF
13	TRBV13	ASSSRLAGPYEQY
13	TRBV9	ASSQADGAPNEQY
13	TRBV6-5	ASSRSGRRRYEQY
14	TRBV28	ASSVRGLLFTDTQY
13	TRBV20-1	SARLSGVYSYEQY
14	TRBV5-1	ASSLAYRGGTDTQY
10	TRBV5-5	ASRLGQSEAF
15	TRBV11-2	ASSFRYGQGGSTEAF
14	TRBV7-9	ASSFVSLSGANVLT
15	TRBV18	ASSPRDRTIAKNIQY
13	TRBV2	ASSGQVPPSETQY
11	TRBV27	ASSLQLQETQY
15	TRBV7-9	ASSSLRLRGSYNEQF
12	TRBV29-1	SVEAVEENTEAF
13	TRBV4-1	ASSQAREGTDTQY
14	TRBV9	ASSVGRVGRDTEAF
11	TRBV27	ASLGPSGETQY
10	TRBV29-1	SVEAGPNEQF
13	TRBV7-7	ASSLELGVTDTQY
14	TRBV7-8	ASSLSGTSGHYEQY
12	TRBV27	ASSPYPSGDEQF
12	TRBV19	ASRDREINTEAF
11	TRBV4-1	ASSHVQVTEAF
12	TRBV29-1	SVPGPGRGYGYT
7	TRBV20-1	GMTYEQY
12	TRBV10-3	ASQPSGWYDEQF
10	TRBV7-9	ASSSRGQGAF
14	TRBV5-4	ASSWPGGGGKETQY
12	TRBV7-9	ASSLPLATDTQY
9	TRBV2	ASITRAEAF
12	TRBV14	ASSPEQTVTEAF
11	TRBV12-3/TRBV12-4	ASRLDRDQPQH